The 11 T cell receptor beta chains in this list originate from one sample, sequenced in a study of circulating and synovial CD4+ cells in juvenile arthritis. Produced via immunoSEQ multiplex PCR; TCRdb's table is partial and in-frame only. The sample records about 33,000 clones, more than 90% being singletons. The material sequenced was CD4+ T cells from blood. The receptors originated from a human donor with juvenile idiopathic arthritis.

The chain joins TRBV10-1 to TRBJ2-1, with 9 nucleotides matching TRBD1. V dropped 0 bases and J dropped 0; count of bases not matched to a gene: 3. The CDR3 sequence is 17 residues long. Germline assignment: CDR1 WNHNN and CDR2 SYGVQD (reference sequence). For the CDR3, the DNA is TGCGCCAGCAGTGAGTCGACAGGGGGTAACTCCTACAATGAGCAGTTCTTC. Translating it yields CASSESTGGNSYNEQFF.

The chain carries TRBV5-1 and TRBJ2-5; D ambiguous. Per the germline V gene, CDR1 is SGHRS and CDR2 is YFSETQ. The V end lost 1 base, the J end lost 7 bases, and 5 bases lay between the germline ends. The CDR3 runs to 11 residues. The CDR3 sequence: CASSLSGTQYF. In DNA form, the CDR3 reads TGCGCCAGCAGCTTGTCCGGGACCCAGTACTTC.

The chain links TRBV28 to TRBJ2-1; TRBD2 aligns across 9 bases. The germline gives CDR1 MDHEN, CDR2 SYDVKM. The V segment lost 3 bases and the J segment 2 bases; nucleotides outside the gene matches: 2. CDR3 length: 15 residues. CDR3 bases: TGTGCCAGCAGTTTCTCTAGCGGGACCTACAATGAGCAGTTCTTC. It specifies CASSFSSGTYNEQFF.

The chain has TRBV5-8 and TRBJ1-5, with a weak D call TRBD1 (5 bases). Trimming removed 0 bases from V and 9 bases from J, with 16 bases in between. This CDR3 region has 15 residues. Germline-derived CDR1 and CDR2 are SGHTS and YDEGEE. DNA of the CDR3: TGTGCCAGCAGCTTGGGGGGGGTGGCCGGTGGGCCCCAGCATTTT. Its translation is CASSLGGVAGGPQHF.

CDR3 sequence reads: CASSLQRGSNEQFF. In nucleotides, the CDR3 is TGTGCCAGCAGCTTACAGCGGGGCTCCAATGAGCAGTTCTTC. The chain is built from TRBV7-6 and TRBJ2-1; 7 bases line up with TRBD2. V lost 2 bases to trimming and J lost 6 bases; unmatched junction nucleotides: 4. The CDR3 consists of 14 residues. The V gene's germline CDR1 is SGHVS and CDR2 FNYEAQ.

J is TRBJ1-6 and V is TRBV30; TRBD1 matches 8 bases. The CDR3 sequence is 13 residues long. The germline gives CDR1 GTSNPN, CDR2 SVGIG (reference sequence). J was trimmed by 5 bases and V by 8 bases; bases with no gene match: 5. CDR3 DNA sequence: TGTGCCGGCCACAGGGGGAATAATTCACCCCTCCACTTT. Its protein product is CAGHRGNNSPLHF.

The rearrangement links TRBV19 to TRBJ2-7, with D tentatively TRBD2 (5 bases). Germline values: CDR1 LNHDA, CDR2 SQIVND (reference sequence). The germline V and J ends were trimmed by 4 bases and 7 bases, with 26 bases remaining between them. The CDR3 runs 17 residues. CDR3 sequence: CASSNFLEDAGRGEQYF. In nucleotides, the CDR3 is TGTGCCAGTAGTAATTTCCTGGAGGACGCCGGGCGCGGGGAGCAGTACTTC.

The V gene is TRBV5-1, the J gene TRBJ2-5; weak D call: TRBD2 (7 bases). Germline CDR1 SGHRS, CDR2 YFSETQ. Trimming removed 3 bases at V and 1 base at J, with 16 bases between. CDR3 size: 16 residues. In DNA, the CDR3 is TGCGCCAGCAGCTCGGGACCCGCGGGGGCCCAAGAGACCCAGTACTTC. Encoded protein: CASSSGPAGAQETQYF. The full variable domain, rest sourced from reference TRBV5-1 and TRBJ2-5, is KAGVTQTPRYLIKTRGQQVTLSCSPISGHRSVSWYQQTPGQGLQFLFEYFSETQRNKGNFPGRFSGRQFSNSRSEMNVSTLELGDSALYLCASSSGPAGAQETQYFGPGTRLLVL.

The chain carries TRBV5-5 and TRBJ2-7; D not certain. Germline loops: CDR1 SGHKS, CDR2 YYEKEE (reference sequence). V lost 0 bases and J 3 bases, leaving 7 bases between the germline ends. The CDR3 is made up of 13 amino acids. CDR3 in amino acids: CASSLGQNYEQYF. CDR3 nucleotide sequence: TGTGCCAGCAGCTTGGGACAAAACTACGAGCAGTACTTC. The full variable domain, in which reference TRBV5-5 and TRBJ2-7 provide the parts outside the CDR3, is DAGVTQSPTHLIKTRGQQVTLRCSPISGHKSVSWYQQVLGQGPQFIFQYYEKEERGRGNFPDRFSARQFPNYSSELNVNALLLGDSALYLCASSLGQNYEQYFGPGTRLTVT.

The V and J genes are TRBV9 and TRBJ2-2, with D perhaps TRBD2 (5 bases). Trimming removed 0 bases at V and 7 bases at J, with 7 bases between. The CDR3 totals 13 residues. Germline CDR1 SGDLS, CDR2 YYNGEE. The DNA for the CDR3 is TGTGCCAGCAGCGTAGCTGCGGGCGGGGAGCTGTTTTTT. Translated: CASSVAAGGELFF.

The chain has TRBV5-1 and TRBJ1-5; the D gene is possibly TRBD1 (5 bases). The CDR3 length is 13 residues. Germline loops: CDR1 SGHRS, CDR2 YFSETQ. The V end lost 5 bases, the J end lost 5 bases, and 11 bases lay between the germline ends. CDR3 residues: CASRQGLDQPQHF. DNA of the CDR3: TGCGCCAGCAGGCAGGGACTGGATCAGCCCCAGCATTTT.